This T cell receptor beta chain was sequenced in a study of spatial heterogeneity in lung cancer. General observations from the study: It was found that expanded intratumoral alpha and beta TCR counts tracked tumor mutation counts.

As concerns this clonotype: Its antigen is currently unknown.

Noted time point: sample taken at primary tumor resection. Samples came from some 73 TRACERx patients with untreated early-stage lung cancer. Without sorting, whole RNA was sequenced from tumor, nontumor lung or frozen PBMC. Individual TCR cDNA molecules each bore their own unique molecular identifier. Each CDR3 protein gets one entry after TCRdb re-called the 5' RACE reads with MiXCR. The table has some 10,000 distinct CDR3 sequences, roughly 13% seen once. The germline V gene encodes CDR1 LGHNA and CDR2 YSLEER. The CDR3 loop spans 14 amino acids. Trimming stripped 0 bases from V and 5 bases from J, with 11 bases between.

Specimen: lung tumor tissue, collected at surgery. This chain links TRBV4-3 with TRBJ2-7; D is possibly TRBD1 (5 bases). The receptor comes from a male donor with early-stage non-small cell lung cancer. Written as DNA, the CDR3 is TGCGCCAGCAGCCAAGATGGCCGCAGGGACGAGCAGTACTTC. It is translated as CASSQDGRRDEQYF.